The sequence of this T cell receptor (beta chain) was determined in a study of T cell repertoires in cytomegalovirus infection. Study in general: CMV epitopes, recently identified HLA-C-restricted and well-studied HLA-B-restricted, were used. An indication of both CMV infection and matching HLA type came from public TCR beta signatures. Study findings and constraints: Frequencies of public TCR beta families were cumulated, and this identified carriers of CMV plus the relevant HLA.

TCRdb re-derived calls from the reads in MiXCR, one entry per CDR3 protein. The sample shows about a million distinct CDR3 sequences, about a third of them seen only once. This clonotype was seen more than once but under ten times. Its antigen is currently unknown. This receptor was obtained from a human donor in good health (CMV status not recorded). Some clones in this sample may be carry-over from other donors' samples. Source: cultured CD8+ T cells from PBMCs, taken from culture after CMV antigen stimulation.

The CDR3 nucleotides read TGTGCCAGCAGTGTTAGACTAGCGGGGCCCACAGATACGCAGTATTTT. Translating gives CASSVRLAGPTDTQYF. The chain couples TRBV2 to TRBJ2-3, with 11 nucleotides matching TRBD2. J gave up 2 bases and V 4 bases, and 5 bases lay outside the gene matches. CDR3 length equals 16 residues. The germline gives CDR1 SNHLY, CDR2 FYNNEI.